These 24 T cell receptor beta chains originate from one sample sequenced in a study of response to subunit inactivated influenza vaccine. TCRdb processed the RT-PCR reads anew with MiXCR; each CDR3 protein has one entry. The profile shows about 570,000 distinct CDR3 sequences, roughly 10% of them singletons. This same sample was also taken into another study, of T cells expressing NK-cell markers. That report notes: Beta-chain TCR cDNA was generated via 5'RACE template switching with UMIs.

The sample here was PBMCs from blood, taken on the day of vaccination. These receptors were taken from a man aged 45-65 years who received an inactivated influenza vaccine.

CDR3 protein: CASSVGPDLYEQYF. CDR3 bases: TGTGCCAGCAGCGTAGGTCCGGACCTCTACGAGCAGTACTTC. The chain employs TRBV9 and TRBJ2-7; D is unclear. Germline loops: CDR1 SGDLS, CDR2 YYNGEE. Between the trimmed V and J ends, which lost 0 bases and 3 bases, there was a span of 10 bases. This CDR3 comprises 14 residues.

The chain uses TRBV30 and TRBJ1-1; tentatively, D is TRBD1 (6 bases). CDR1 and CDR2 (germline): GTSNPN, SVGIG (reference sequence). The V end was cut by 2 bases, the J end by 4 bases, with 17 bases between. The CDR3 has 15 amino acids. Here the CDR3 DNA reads TGTGCCTGGAGTTTGGCGCGAACAGGGATCACTGAAGCTTTCTTT. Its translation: CAWSLARTGITEAFF.

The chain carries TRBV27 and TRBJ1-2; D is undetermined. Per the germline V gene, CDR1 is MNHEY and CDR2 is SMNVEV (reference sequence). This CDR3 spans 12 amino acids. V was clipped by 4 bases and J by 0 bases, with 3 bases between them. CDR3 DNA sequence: TGTGCCAGCAGTTCCCCTAACTATGGCTACACCTTC. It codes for CASSSPNYGYTF.

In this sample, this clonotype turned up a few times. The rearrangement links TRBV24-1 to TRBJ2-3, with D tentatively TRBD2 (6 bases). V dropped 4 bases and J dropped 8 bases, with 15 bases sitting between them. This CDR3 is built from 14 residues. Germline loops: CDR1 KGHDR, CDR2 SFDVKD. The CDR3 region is CATSDTAGGLTQYF. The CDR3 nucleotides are TGTGCCACCAGTGACACCGCTGGGGGACTTACGCAGTATTTT.

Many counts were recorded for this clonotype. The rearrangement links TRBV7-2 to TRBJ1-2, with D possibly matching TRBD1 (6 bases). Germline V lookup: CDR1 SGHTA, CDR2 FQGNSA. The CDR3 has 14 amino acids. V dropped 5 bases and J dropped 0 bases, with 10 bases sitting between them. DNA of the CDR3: TGTGCCAGCAGCCAACAGGGAGCTAACTATGGCTACACCTTC. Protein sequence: CASSQQGANYGYTF.

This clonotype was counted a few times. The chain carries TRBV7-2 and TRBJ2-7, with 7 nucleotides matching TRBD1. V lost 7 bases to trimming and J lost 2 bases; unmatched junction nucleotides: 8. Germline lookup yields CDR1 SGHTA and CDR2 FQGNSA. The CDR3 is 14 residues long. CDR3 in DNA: TGTGCCAGCAACTATCCGGGACAGACCTACGAGCAGTACTTC. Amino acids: CASNYPGQTYEQYF. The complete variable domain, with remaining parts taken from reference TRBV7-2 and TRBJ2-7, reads GAGVSQSPSNKVTEKGKDVELRCDPISGHTALYWYRQSLGQGLEFLIYFQGNSAPDKSGLPSDRFSAERTGGSVSTLTIQRTQQEDSAVYLCASNYPGQTYEQYFGPGTRLTVT.

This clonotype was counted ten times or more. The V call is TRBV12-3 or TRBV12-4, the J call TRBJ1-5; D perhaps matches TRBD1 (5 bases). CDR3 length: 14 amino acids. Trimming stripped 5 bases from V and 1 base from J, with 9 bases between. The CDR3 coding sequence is TGTGCCAGCAGTGGGACCGCAAGCAATCAGCCCCAGCATTTT. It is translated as CASSGTASNQPQHF.

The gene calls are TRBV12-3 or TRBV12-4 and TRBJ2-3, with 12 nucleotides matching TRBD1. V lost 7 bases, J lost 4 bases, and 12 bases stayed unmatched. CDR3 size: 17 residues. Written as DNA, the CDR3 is TGTGCCAGCAAACCCTCACCGGGACAGGGGGCCCCAGATACGCAGTATTTT. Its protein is CASKPSPGQGAPDTQYF.

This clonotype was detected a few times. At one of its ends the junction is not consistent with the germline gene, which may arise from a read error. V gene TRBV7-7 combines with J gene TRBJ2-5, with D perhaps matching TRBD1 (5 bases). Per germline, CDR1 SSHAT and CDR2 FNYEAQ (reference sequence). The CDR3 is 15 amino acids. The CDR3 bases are TGTGCTAGCAGCTTATCACCAGGGCCCCAAGAGACCCAGTACTTC. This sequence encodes CASSLSPGPQETQYF.

The CDR3 DNA is TGTGCCAGCAGCCCTCCGACAGGGTATGATGCTTTCTTT. This codes for CASSPPTGYDAFF. The rearrangement links TRBV3-1 to TRBJ1-1; 7 bases fit TRBD1. The CDR3 has 13 amino acids. The J segment lost 11 bases and the V segment lost 4 bases, leaving 10 bases of the junction unmatched. Germline V lookup: CDR1 LGHDT, CDR2 YNNKEL (reference sequence). The variable domain in full, completed from reference TRBV3-1 and TRBJ1-1, reads DTAVSQTPKYLVTQMGNDKSIKCEQNLGHDTMYWYKQDSKKFLKIMFSYNNKELIINETVPNRFSPKSPDKAHLNLHINSLELGDSAVYFCASSPPTGYDAFFGQGTRLTVV.

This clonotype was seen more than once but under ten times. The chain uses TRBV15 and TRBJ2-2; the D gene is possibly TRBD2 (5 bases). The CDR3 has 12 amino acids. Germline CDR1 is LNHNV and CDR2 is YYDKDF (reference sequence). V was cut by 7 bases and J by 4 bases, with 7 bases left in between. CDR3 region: CATIGVTGELFF. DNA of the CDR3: TGTGCCACCATCGGGGTCACCGGGGAGCTGTTTTTT.

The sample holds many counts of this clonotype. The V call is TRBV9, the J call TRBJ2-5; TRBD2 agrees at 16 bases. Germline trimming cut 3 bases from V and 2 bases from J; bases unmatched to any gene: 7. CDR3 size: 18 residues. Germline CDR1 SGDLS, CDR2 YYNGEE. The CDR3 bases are TGTGCCAGCAGCGAGGGGACTAGCGGGAGGGGGTTACAAGAGACCCAGTACTTC. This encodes CASSEGTSGRGLQETQYF.

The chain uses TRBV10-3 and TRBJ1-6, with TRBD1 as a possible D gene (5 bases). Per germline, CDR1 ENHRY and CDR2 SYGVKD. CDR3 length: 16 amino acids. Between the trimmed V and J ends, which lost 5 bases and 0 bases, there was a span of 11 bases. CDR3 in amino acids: CAISRQPSSYNSPLHF. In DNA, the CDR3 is TGTGCCATCAGTCGACAGCCGAGCTCCTATAATTCACCCCTCCACTTT.

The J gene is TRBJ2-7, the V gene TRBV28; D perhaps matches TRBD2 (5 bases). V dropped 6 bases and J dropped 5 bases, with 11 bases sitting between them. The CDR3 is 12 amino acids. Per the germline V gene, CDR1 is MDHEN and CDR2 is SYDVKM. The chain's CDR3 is CASSPGEDEQYF. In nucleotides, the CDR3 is TGTGCCAGCAGCCCCGGGGAAGACGAGCAGTACTTC.

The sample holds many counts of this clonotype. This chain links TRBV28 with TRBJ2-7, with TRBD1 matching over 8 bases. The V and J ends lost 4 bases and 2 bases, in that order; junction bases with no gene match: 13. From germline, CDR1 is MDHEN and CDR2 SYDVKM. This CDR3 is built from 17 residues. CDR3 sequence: CASSSKLTTDRAYEQYF. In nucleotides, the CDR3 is TGTGCCAGCAGTTCCAAACTCACTACGGACAGGGCCTACGAGCAGTACTTC. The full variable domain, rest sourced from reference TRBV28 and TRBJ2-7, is DVKVTQSSRYLVKRTGEKVFLECVQDMDHENMFWYRQDPGLGLRLIYFSYDVKMKEKGDIPEGYSVSREKKERFSLILESASTNQTSMYLCASSSKLTTDRAYEQYFGPGTRLTVT.

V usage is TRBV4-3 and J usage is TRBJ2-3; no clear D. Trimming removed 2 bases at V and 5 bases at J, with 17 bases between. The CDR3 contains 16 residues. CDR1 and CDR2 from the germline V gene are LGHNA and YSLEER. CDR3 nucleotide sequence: TGCGCCAGCAGCCAAACCGGGCCGAGCGCAATAGATACGCAGTATTTT. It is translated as CASSQTGPSAIDTQYF.

The CDR3 here is CASRGDGISYEQYF. Here the CDR3 DNA reads TGTGCCAGCCGAGGGGACGGTATATCCTACGAGCAGTACTTC. V usage is TRBV2 and J usage is TRBJ2-7; D is possibly TRBD1 or TRBD2 (5 bases each). The V and J ends lost 8 bases and 1 base respectively, with 15 bases between them. Germline CDR1 and CDR2: SNHLY and FYNNEI. There are 14 residues in the CDR3. The full variable domain, completed using reference TRBV2 and TRBJ2-7, is EPEVTQTPSHQVTQMGQEVILRCVPISNHLYFYWYRQILGQKVEFLVSFYNNEISEKSEIFDDQFSVERPDGSNFTLKIRSTKLEDSAMYFCASRGDGISYEQYFGPGTRLTVT.

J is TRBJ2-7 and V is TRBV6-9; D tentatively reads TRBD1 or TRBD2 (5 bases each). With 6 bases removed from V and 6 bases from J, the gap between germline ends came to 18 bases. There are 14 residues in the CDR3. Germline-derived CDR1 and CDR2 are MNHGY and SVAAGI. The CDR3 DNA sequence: TGTGCCAGCAGCACTAACAGTGGGGGTAGCGAGCAGTACTTC. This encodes CASSTNSGGSEQYF.

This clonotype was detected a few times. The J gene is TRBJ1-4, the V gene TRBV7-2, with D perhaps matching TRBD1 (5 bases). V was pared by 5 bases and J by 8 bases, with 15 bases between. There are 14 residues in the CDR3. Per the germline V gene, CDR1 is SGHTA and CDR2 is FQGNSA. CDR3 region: CASSPPGFGEKLFF. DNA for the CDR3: TGTGCCAGCAGCCCACCAGGGTTCGGAGAAAAACTGTTTTTT.

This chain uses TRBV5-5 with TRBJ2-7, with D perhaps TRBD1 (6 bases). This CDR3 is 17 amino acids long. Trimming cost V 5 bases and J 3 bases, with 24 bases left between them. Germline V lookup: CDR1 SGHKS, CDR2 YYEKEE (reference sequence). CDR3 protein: CASRPIPRGGFFYEQYF. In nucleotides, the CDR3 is TGTGCCAGCAGACCGATTCCCAGGGGCGGTTTTTTCTACGAGCAGTACTTC.

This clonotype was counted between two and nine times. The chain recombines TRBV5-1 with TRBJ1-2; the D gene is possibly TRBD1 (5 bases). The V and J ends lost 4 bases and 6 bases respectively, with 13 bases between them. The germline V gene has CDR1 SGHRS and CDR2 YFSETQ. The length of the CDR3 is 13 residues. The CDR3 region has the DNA TGCGCCAGCAGCGTTCAGGGCAACGATGGCTACACCTTC. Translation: CASSVQGNDGYTF.

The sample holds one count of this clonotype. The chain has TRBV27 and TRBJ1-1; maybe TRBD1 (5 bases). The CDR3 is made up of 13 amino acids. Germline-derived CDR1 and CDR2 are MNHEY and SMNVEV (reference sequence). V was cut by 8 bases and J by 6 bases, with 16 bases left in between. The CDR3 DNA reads TGTGCCAGCTTCAGGGATTTAAGCGCTGAAGCTTTCTTT. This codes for CASFRDLSAEAFF.

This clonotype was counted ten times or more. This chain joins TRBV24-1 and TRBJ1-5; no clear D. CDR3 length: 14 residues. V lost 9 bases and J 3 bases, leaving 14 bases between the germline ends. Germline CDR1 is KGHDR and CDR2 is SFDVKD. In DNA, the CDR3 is TGTGCCACCGGTTCCAGGCCTAACAATCAGCCCCAGCATTTT. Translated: CATGSRPNNQPQHF.

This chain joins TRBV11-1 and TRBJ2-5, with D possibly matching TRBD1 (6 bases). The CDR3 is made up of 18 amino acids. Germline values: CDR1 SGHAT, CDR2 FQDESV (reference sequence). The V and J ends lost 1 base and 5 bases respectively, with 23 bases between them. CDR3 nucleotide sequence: TGTGCCAGCAGCTTAGGGGTCTTTGGCAGGGGCATCGAGGAGACCCAGTACTTC. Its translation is CASSLGVFGRGIEETQYF.